The entry below describes one T cell receptor beta chain. This sample was taken from a study of blood T cell repertoires in COVID-19. Study-wide background: Both acute and convalescent COVID-19 samples were obtained from the United States, Italy and Spain. From T cells, B-cell-depleted T cells, or PBMCs came the material, which was cDNA or gDNA.

As originally analysed: Nucleated cell counts were estimated from reference gene primer amplification. Some clones are missing from TCRdb's copy, which holds only in-frame ones; the method was immunoSEQ multiplex PCR. V and J calls and clone size follow that table, whereas D and trimming were derived from the DNA. The sample has some 170,000 clones, about 87% seen once. The CDR3 runs 14 residues. The V gene's germline CDR1 is SEHNR and CDR2 FQNEAQ (reference sequence). V was pared by 3 bases and J by 9 bases, with 4 bases of the junction left unmatched. What was sequenced was peripheral blood. The TCR sequence derives from a woman aged 45 to 65 with acute or convalescent COVID-19. V is TRBV7-9 and J is TRBJ2-3; 12 positions agree with TRBD2. CDR3 region: CASSFGTSGFTQYF. The CDR3 nucleotides are TGTGCCAGCAGCTTTGGGACTAGCGGGTTCACGCAGTATTTT.